Shown below are 2 T cell receptor beta chains from a single sample sequenced in a study of T cell repertoires in aging, cancer and after chemotherapy. Peripheral blood genomic DNA, not sorted cells or RNA, was the template. A mixed TRB-A/B primer pool amplified rearranged TRB by multiplex touch-down PCR. MiXCR, run by TCRdb on the multiplex PCR reads, gives a single entry per CDR3 protein. The table has 5,000 to 6,000 distinct CDR3 sequences, around 21% seen once; the top ten hold roughly 3.9%. Specimen: blood. The receptor set was obtained from a human donor in good health. The donor label of this sample is uncertain.

About this clonotype: A much larger clone differs by one base, so this may be a read error. The chain carries TRBV6-5 and TRBJ2-3; TRBD1 is a possible D gene (6 bases). The CDR3 loop spans 16 amino acids. Germline V gene lookup returns CDR1 MNHEY and CDR2 SVGAGI. DNA for the CDR3: TGTGCCAGCAGTTACTTGGGCAGGGGAGTCACAGATACGAAGTATTTT. Translated, it gives CASSYLGRGVTDTKYF.

By share of the sample, this clonotype is medium-sized (0.01 to 0.1%). V and J are TRBV6-5 and TRBJ2-7, with TRBD1 identical over 9 bases. Trimming took 6 bases from V and 7 from J; bases not matched to a gene: 7. The germline gives CDR1 MNHEY, CDR2 SVGAGI. This CDR3 is built from 13 residues. CDR3: CASRPGQGNEQYF. CDR3 bases: TGTGCCAGCAGGCCGGGACAGGGAAATGAGCAGTACTTC.